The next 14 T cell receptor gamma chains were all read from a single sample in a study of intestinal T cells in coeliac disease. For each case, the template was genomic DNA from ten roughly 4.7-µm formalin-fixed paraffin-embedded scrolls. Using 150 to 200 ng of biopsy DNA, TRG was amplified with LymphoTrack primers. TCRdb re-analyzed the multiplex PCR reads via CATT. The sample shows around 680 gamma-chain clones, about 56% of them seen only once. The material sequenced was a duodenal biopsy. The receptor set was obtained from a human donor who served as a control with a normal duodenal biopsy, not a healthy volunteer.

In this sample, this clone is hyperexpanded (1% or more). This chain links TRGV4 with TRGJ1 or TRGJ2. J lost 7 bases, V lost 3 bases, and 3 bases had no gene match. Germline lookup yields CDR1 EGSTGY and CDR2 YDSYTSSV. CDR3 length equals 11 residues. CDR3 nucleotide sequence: TGTGCCACCTGGGATAAATATAAGAAACTCTTT. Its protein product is CATWDKYKKLF.

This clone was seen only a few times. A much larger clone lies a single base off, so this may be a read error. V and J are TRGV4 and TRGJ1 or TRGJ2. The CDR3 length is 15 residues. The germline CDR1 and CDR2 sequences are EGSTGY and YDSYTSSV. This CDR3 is CATWDGLLRKYKKLF. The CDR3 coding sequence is TGTGCCACCTGGGATGGGCTTTTGAGGAAGTATAAGAAACTCTTC.

DNA of the CDR3: TGTGCCACCTGGGACGGGCGGTGGGTTAATAAGAAACTCTTT. This sequence encodes CATWDGRWVNKKLF. The chain employs TRGV2 and TRGJ1 or TRGJ2. Germline CDR1 EGSNGY, CDR2 YDSYNSKV. With 0 bases clipped from V and 8 bases from J, the junction kept 10 bases outside the gene matches. The CDR3 length is 14 residues.

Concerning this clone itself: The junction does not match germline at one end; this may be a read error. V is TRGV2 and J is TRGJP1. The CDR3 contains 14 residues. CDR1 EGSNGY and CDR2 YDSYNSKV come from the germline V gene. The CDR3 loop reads CAAWRHTTGWFKIF. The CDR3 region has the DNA TGTGCCGCCTGGCGTCATACCACTGGTTGGTTCAAGATATTT.

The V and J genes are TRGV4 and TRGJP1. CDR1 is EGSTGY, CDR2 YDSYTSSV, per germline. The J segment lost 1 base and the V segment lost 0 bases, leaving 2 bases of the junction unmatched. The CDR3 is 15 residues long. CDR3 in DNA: TGTGCCACCTGGGATGGGGTTACCACTGGTTGGTTCAAGATATTT. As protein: CATWDGVTTGWFKIF.

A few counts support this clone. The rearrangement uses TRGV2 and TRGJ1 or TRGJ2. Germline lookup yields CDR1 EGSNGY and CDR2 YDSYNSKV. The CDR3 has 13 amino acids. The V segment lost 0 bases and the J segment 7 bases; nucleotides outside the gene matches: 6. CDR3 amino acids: CATWDGRWYKKLF. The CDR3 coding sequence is TGTGCCACCTGGGACGGGCGGTGGTATAAGAAACTCTTT.

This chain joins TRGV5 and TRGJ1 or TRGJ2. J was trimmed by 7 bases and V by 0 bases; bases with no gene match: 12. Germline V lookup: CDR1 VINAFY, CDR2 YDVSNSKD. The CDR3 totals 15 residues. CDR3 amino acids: CATWDRTHEDYKKLF. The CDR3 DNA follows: TGTGCCACCTGGGACAGGACCCACGAAGACTATAAGAAACTCTTT.

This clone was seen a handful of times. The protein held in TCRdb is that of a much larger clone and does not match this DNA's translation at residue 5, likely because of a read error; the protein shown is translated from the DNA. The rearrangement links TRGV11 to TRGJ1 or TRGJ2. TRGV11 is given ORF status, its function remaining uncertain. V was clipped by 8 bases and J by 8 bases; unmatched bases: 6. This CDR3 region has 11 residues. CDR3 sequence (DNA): TGTGCCTGCTGGACCCCCCATAAGAAACTCTTT. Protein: CACWTPHKKLF.

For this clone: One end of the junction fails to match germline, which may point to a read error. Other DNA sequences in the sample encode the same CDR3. CDR3 amino acids: CAAWDCGLF. As DNA, the CDR3 is TGTGCCGCGTGGGATTGTGGGCTCTTT. The gene calls are TRGV10 and TRGJ1 or TRGJ2. TRGV10 is an open reading frame, and its role is uncertain. The CDR3 is 9 residues long.

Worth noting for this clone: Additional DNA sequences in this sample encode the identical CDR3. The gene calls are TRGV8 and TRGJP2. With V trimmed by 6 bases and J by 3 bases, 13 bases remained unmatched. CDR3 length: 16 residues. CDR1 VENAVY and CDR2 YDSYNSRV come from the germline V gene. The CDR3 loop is CATWIGLEGSDWIKTF. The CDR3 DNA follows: TGTGCCACCTGGATAGGCCTGGAGGGTAGTGATTGGATCAAGACGTTT.

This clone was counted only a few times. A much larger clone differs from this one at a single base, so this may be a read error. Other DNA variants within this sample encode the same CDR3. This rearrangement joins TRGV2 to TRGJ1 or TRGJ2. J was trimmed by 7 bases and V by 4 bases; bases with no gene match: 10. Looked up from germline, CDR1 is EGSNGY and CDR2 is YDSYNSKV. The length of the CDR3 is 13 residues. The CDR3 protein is CATWDGLNYKKLF. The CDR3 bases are TGTGCCACCTGGGATGGGCTAAACTATAAGAAACTCTTT.

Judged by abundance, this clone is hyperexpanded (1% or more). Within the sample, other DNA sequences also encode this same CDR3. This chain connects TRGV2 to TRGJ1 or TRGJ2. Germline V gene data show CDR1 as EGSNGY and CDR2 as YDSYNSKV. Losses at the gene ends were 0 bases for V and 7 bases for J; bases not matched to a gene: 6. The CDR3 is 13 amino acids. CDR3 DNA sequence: TGTGCCACCTGGGACGGGCTAAACTATAAGAAACTCTTT. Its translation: CATWDGLNYKKLF.

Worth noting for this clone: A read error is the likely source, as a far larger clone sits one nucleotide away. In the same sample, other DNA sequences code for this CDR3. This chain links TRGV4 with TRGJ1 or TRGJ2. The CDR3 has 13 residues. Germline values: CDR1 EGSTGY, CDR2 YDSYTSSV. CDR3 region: CATWTANYYKKLF. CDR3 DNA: TGTGCTACCTGGACTGCGAATTATTATAAGAAACTCTTT.

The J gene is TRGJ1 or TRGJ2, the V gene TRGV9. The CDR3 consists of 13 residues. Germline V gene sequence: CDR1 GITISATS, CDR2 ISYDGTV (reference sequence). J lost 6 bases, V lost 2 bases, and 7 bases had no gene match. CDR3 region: CALWEGGGYKKLF. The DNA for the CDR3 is TGTGCCTTGTGGGAGGGGGGCGGTTATAAGAAACTCTTT.